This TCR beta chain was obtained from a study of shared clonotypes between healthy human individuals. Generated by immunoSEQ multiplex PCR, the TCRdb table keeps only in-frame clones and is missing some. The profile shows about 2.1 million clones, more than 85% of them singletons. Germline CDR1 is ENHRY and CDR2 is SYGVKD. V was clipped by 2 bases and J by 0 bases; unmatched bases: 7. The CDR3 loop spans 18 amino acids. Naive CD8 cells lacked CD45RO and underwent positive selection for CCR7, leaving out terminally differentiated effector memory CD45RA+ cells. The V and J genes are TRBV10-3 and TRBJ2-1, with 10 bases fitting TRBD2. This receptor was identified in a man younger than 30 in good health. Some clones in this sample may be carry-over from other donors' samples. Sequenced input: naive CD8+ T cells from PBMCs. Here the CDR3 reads CAISETPLAGHSYNEQFF. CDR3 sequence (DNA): TGTGCCATCAGTGAGACCCCACTAGCGGGACACTCCTACAATGAGCAGTTCTTC.